The 8 T cell receptor beta chains listed next were all sequenced from one sample in a study of radiation and T cells in renal cell carcinoma. Treatment meaning: 15 Gy SBRT to primary tumor, nephrectomy 4 weeks later. TCRdb's copy holds only in-frame clones and misses some; the assay was immunoSEQ multiplex PCR. This sample has fewer than 15,000 clones; 33% occur once, and the top ten carry less than 20%. This sample comprised tumor tissue, obtained from a patient whose treatment included radiotherapy and nephrectomy. The origin of the receptors is a man in his sixties with renal cell carcinoma.

This sequence joins TRBV10-3 and TRBJ2-5, with 8 bases aligning to TRBD2. Germline CDR1 ENHRY, CDR2 SYGVKD. Unmatched junction bases numbered 6, after V lost 4 bases and J lost 2 bases. The CDR3 contains 15 residues. CDR3 sequence: CAISVGTRGQETQYF. CDR3 nucleotides: TGTGCCATCAGTGTCGGGACTAGGGGGCAAGAGACCCAGTACTTC.

V and J are TRBV30 and TRBJ1-2; maybe TRBD1 (5 bases). Germline lookup yields CDR1 GTSNPN and CDR2 SVGIG (reference sequence). The CDR3 length is 13 residues. V was pared by 3 bases and J by 8 bases, with 16 bases between. CDR3 sequence (DNA): TGTGCCTGGAGCCTTGGGACCGCTATGGGCTACACCTTC. This sequence encodes CAWSLGTAMGYTF. Full variable domain (missing parts from reference TRBV30 and TRBJ1-2): SQTIHQWPATLVQPVGSPLSLECTVEGTSNPNLYWYRQAAGRGLQLLFYSVGIGQISSEVPQNLSASRPQDRQFILSSKKLLLSDSGFYLCAWSLGTAMGYTFGSGTRLTVV.

This clone appeared a few times. Here the CDR3 reads CASSYGDRAFF. The CDR3 nucleotides read TGTGCCAGCAGTTACGGGGACAGGGCTTTCTTT. The chain combines TRBV6-5 with TRBJ1-1, with 8 bases matching TRBD1. This CDR3 is 11 amino acids long. CDR1 is MNHEY and CDR2 is SVGAGI in the germline V gene. The V gene end was trimmed by 2 bases and the J gene end by 11 bases; junction bases not matched to a gene: 1.

The sample holds a few counts of this clone. The chain carries TRBV5-1 and TRBJ2-3; D ambiguous. Trimming stripped 3 bases from V and 4 bases from J, with 3 bases between. This CDR3 spans 11 amino acids. Germline V gene sequence: CDR1 SGHRS, CDR2 YFSETQ. CDR3: CASSSSDTQYF. The CDR3 region has the DNA TGCGCCAGCAGCTCGTCAGATACGCAGTATTTT.

This clone has ten or more counts. The chain links TRBV5-1 to TRBJ2-7; a possible D gene is TRBD2 (5 bases). V shed 5 bases and J shed 0 bases, with 15 bases lying between them. This CDR3 is built from 15 residues. The germline CDR1 and CDR2 sequences are SGHRS and YFSETQ. The CDR3 protein is CASRVGVGSSYEQYF. The CDR3 DNA follows: TGCGCCAGCAGGGTCGGGGTTGGCAGCTCCTACGAGCAGTACTTC.

CDR3 residues: CASSLGYEQYV. CDR3 bases: TGTGCCAGCTCACTAGGTTACGAGCAGTACGTC. J is TRBJ2-7 and V is TRBV18; no clear D. CDR1 and CDR2 (germline): KGHSH, LQKENI. V dropped 4 bases and J dropped 4 bases, with 5 bases sitting between them. The CDR3 runs 11 residues.

This chain uses TRBV29-1 with TRBJ2-7; D is unresolved. V was trimmed by 0 bases and J by 2 bases, leaving 8 bases between them. The CDR3 has 13 amino acids. Germline V gives CDR1 SQVTM, CDR2 ANQGSEA. The DNA of the CDR3 is TGCAGCGTTGAAGAACAGACCACCTACGAGCAGTACTTC. The encoded protein is CSVEEQTTYEQYF.

This rearrangement joins TRBV6-5 to TRBJ1-1; D is perhaps TRBD1 (6 bases). V shed 2 bases and J shed 4 bases, with 8 bases lying between them. The CDR3 covers 13 residues. Per germline, CDR1 MNHEY and CDR2 SVGAGI. CDR3 nucleotides: TGTGCCAGCAGTTACGGGGGCTTCACTGAAGCTTTCTTT. Translated: CASSYGGFTEAFF.